This T cell receptor beta chain was captured in a study of T cell repertoires and HLA-DP antigens. Turning to the study itself: In vitro CD4+ alloreactivity was against HeLa-presented HLA-DP.

Germline V gene sequence: CDR1 MNHEY, CDR2 SVGAGI. Trimming removed 3 bases from V and 4 bases from J, with 9 bases in between. The CDR3 loop spans 14 amino acids. Worth noting for this clone: What it binds is unknown.

This table comes from immunoSEQ multiplex PCR, and its TCRdb copy is limited to in-frame clones, with some not included. The repertoire has some 120,000 clones, almost 95% of them found once; the top ten carry under 0.35%. This TCR came from a young woman in good health and CMV-seronegative. The sequenced sample was CD4+ T cells from PBMCs. This sequence joins TRBV6-5 and TRBJ2-2; D unclear. CDR3 sequence reads: CASSYRTRTGELFF. The CDR3 DNA follows: TGTGCCAGCAGTTATAGAACACGCACCGGGGAGCTGTTTTTT.